This paragraph covers one TCR beta chain sequence. Its specificity is unknown. Germline V gives CDR1 SQVTM, CDR2 ANQGSEA. The CDR3 consists of 15 residues. The V gene lost 0 bases and the J gene lost 0 bases, with 11 bases spanning the gap. This sample was taken from a study of shared clonotypes between healthy human individuals. The wider study: Contributing individuals were a couple of females and three males aged 18 to 49. Each donor's CD4 naive and CD4 memory cells filled three plates apiece, CD8 naive two, and CD8 memory one.

Clones were read by immunoSEQ multiplex PCR, and TCRdb kept only the in-frame ones, dropping some. Of around 690,000 clones in the sample, roughly 88% were seen once. Whole-study findings and limits: Only a few donors were included, so the genetic and exposure-history diversity represented was limited. Incompleteness in sorted-subset sequencing, despite large depth, was shown by rarefaction.

The sequence derives from a man younger than 30 in good health. Some clones in this sample may be carry-over from other donors' samples. The source material was memory CD8+ T cells from PBMCs. Subset here: CD45RO+ cells pooled with CCR7-negative TemRA cells. The chain carries TRBV29-1 and TRBJ2-5; D may be TRBD2 (5 bases). The CDR3 bases are TGCAGCGTTGAAGAGATCGAGGGTAACCAAGAGACCCAGTACTTC. Translating gives CSVEEIEGNQETQYF.